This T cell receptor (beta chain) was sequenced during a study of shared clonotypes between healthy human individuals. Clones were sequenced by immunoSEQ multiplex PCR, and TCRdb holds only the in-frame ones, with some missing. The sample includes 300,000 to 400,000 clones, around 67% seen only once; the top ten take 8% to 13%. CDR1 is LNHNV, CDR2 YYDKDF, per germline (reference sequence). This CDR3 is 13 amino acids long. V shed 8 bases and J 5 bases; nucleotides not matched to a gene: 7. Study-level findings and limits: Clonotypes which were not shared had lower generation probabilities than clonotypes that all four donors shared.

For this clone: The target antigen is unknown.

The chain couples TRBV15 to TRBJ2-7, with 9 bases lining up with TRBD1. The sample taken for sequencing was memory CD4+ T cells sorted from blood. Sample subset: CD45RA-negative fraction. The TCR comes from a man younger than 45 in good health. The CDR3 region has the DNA TGTGCCACCCGCCGGGACAGGGCTAACGAGCAGTACTTC. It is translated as CATRRDRANEQYF.